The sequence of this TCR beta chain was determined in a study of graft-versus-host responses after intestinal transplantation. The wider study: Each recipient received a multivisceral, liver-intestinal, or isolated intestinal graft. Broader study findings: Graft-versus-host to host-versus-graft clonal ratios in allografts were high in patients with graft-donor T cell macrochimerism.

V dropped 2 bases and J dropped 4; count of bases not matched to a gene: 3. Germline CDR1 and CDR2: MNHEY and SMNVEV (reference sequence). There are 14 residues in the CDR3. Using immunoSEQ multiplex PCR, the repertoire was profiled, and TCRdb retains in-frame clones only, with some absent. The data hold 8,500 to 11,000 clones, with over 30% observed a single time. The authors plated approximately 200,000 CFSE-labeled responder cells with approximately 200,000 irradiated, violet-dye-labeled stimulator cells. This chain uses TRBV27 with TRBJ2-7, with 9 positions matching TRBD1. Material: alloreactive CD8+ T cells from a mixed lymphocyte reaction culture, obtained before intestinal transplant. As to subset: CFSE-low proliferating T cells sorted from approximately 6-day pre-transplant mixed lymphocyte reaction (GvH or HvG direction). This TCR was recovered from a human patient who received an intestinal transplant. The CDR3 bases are TGTGCCAGCAGTTTAACAGGGGGCGGGTACGAGCAGTACTTC. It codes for CASSLTGGGYEQYF.